This TCR beta chain is from a study of identical twins. This clonotype was picked up many times. Its antigen is as yet unknown. This CDR3 has 12 residues. The V gene's germline CDR1 is MDHEN and CDR2 SYDVKM. Trimming cost V 5 bases and J 6 bases, with 11 bases left between them. General study points: The authors noted that invariant MAIT and iNKT cells could partly confound zero-insertion analyses. Cord blood beta clonotypes that were abundant carried fewer insertions, and memory repertoires showed no such trend. Twin-shared out-of-frame alpha sequences showed excess low generation probability.

A universal primer site was added by template switching, and unique molecular identifiers were carried by the cDNA. Using its own MiXCR run on the 5' RACE reads, TCRdb lists one record per CDR3 protein. The sample includes about 340,000 distinct CDR3 sequences, around 12% of them seen just once. The same specimen was also included in a second study, on yellow fever vaccine responses in identical twins.

The TCR comes from a woman aged 18-29 years in good health. The sample comprised CD8+ T cells sorted from blood. The chain links TRBV28 to TRBJ2-7; D is unresolved. In DNA form, the CDR3 reads TGTGCCAGCAGTCCAAACATCCTCGAGCAGTACTTC. This encodes CASSPNILEQYF. Full variable domain (rest looked up from reference TRBV28 and TRBJ2-7): DVKVTQSSRYLVKRTGEKVFLECVQDMDHENMFWYRQDPGLGLRLIYFSYDVKMKEKGDIPEGYSVSREKKERFSLILESASTNQTSMYLCASSPNILEQYFGPGTRLTVT.